This T cell receptor (beta chain) stems from a study of breast tumors, draining lymph nodes, adjacent tissues. Study results and limitations: Data fit most tumor T cells coming from lymph node, expanding in tumor.

TCRdb passed the multiplex PCR reads through MiXCR, listing each CDR3 protein once. Seen here are 200,000 to 300,000 distinct CDR3 sequences, 30% to 35% observed once, and the top ten hold more than 1%. Samples came from axillary lymph nodes draining the breast cancer. The CDR3 is made up of 8 amino acids. Deletions cut 9 bases from V and 16 bases from J, with 10 bases between. Germline V gene data show CDR1 as SNHLY and CDR2 as FYNNEI. On this clonotype itself: The antigen is not known.

The sample comprised axillary lymph node tissue. The chain couples TRBV2 to TRBJ1-3, with D possibly TRBD1 on 5 matching bases. This TCR came from a female donor with breast cancer. Some clones in this sample may be carry-over from other donors' samples. This CDR3 reads CARQEGYF. CDR3 DNA sequence: TGTGCCAGGCAGGAGGGGTATTTT.